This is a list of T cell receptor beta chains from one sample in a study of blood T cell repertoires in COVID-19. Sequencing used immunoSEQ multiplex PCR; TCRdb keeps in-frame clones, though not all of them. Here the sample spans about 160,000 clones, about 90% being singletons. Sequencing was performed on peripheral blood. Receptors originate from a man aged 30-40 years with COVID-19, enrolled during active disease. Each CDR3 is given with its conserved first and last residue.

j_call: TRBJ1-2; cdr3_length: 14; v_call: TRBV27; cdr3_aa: CASSSGVEDYGYTF
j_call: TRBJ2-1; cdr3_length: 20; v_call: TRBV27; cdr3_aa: CASSLPVASGRYLTHNEQFF
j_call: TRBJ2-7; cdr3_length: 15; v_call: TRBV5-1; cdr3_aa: CASSFGTSGSYEQYF
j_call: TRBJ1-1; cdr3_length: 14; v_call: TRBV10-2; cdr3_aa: CASSDVAGNTEAFF
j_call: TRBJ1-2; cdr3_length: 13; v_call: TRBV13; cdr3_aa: CASSSTGDYGYTF
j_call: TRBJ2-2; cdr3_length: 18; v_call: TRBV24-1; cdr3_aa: CATSVTSGTTPNTGELFF
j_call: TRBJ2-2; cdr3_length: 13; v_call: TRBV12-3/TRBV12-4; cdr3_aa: CASSPMRDGELFF
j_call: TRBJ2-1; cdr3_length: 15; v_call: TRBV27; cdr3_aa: CASAPSGGSYNEQFF
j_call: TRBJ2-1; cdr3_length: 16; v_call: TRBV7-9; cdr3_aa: CASSPFSGTDHNEQFF
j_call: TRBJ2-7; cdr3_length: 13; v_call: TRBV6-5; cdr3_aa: CASSYRQGYEQYF
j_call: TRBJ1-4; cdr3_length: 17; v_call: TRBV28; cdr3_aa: CASSLDGGSRANEKLFF
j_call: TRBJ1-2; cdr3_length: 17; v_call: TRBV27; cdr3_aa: CASSLSPGTGVRYGYTF
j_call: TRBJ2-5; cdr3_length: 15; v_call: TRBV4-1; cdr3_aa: CASSQVNRGQETQYF
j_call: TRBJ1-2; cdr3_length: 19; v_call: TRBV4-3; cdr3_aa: CASSQDSGRFRARSYGYTF
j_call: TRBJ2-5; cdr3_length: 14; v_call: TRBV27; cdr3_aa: CASSLSAPHETQYF
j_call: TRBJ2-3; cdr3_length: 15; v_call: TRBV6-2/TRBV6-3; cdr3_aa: CASSYPGQGTDTQYF
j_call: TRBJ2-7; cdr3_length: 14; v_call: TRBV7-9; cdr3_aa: CASSPPGGSYEQYF
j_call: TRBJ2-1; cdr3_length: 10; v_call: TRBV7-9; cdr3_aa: CASSGPWTVF
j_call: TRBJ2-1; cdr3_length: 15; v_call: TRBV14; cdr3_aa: CASSYGGSSYNEQFF
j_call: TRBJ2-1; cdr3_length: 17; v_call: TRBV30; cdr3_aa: CAWRDNRWLAGDNEQFF
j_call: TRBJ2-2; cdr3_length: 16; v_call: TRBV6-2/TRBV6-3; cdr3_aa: CASSYSSGLASGELFF
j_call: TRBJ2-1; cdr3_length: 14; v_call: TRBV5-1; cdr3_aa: CASSLKQGGNEQFF
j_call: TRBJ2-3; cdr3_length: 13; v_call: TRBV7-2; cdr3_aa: CASSLDYTDTQYF
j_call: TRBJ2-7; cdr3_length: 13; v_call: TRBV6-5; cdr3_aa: CASSLQTGTEQYF
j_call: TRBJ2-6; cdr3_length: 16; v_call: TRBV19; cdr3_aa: CASRTGNPSGANVLTF
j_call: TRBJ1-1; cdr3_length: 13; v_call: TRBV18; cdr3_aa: CASSPPGNTEAFF
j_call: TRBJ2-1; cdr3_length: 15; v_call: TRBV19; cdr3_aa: CASSIWQGSYNEQFF
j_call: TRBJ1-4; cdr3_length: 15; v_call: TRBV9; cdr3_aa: CASSARRGGDEKLFF
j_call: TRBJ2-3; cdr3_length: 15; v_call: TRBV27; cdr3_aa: CASSLSSVAGDTQYF
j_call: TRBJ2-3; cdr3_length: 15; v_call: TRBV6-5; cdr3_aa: CASRRTDLSTDTQYF
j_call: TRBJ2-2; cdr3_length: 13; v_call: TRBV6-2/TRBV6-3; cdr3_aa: CASSGLNTGELFF
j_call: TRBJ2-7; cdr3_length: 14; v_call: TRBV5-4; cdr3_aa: CASSFSGRAYEQYF
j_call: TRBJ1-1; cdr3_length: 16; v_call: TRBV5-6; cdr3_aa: CASSPIGTTMNTEAFF
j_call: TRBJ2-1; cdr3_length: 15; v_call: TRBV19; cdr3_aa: CASTPGASSYNEQFF
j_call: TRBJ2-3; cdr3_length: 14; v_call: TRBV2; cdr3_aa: CASSRLPPTDTQYF